Listed here are 5 T cell receptor beta chains from one sample, sequenced in a study of graft-versus-host responses after intestinal transplantation (dated by TCRdb to about 2021). Receptor amplification or capture employed the immunoSEQ multiplex PCR assay. Not all clones reach the TCRdb copy of this immuneACCESS table, which keeps in-frame sequences only. Checked studies attribute under half of the gap to unresolved V genes and leave the rest unexplained. The sample table shows roughly 45,000 clones, and less than 95% are seen once. The ten biggest clones cover 1.6% of the sample. The specimen comprised PBMCs, sampled about 350 days after intestinal transplant. The receptors were sampled from a human patient who received an intestinal transplant, so some T cells may come from the graft donor.

The rearrangement links TRBV5-6 to TRBJ1-5, with TRBD1 as a possible D gene (6 bases). Germline CDR1 is SGHDT and CDR2 is YYEEEE. CDR3 length: 15 amino acids. Between the trimmed V and J ends, which lost 4 bases and 3 bases, there was a span of 14 bases. CDR3 residues: CASSLKNRANQPQHF. The CDR3 bases are TGTGCCAGCAGCCTAAAAAACAGGGCCAATCAGCCCCAGCATTTT.

V and J are TRBV5-3 and TRBJ2-1; D perhaps matches TRBD2 (6 bases). TRBV5-3 falls under the ORF class, with uncertain function. V shed 4 bases and J shed 9 bases, with 20 bases lying between them. The CDR3 runs to 15 residues. CDR3 in DNA: TGTGCCAGAAGCCCGGGCGGGACCTTGCCAAGTGAGCAGTTCTTC. Protein sequence: CARSPGGTLPSEQFF.

CDR3 sequence (DNA): TGTGCCAGCAGCGGCACAGGGGCCAGGGAGACCCAGTACTTC. Its translation is CASSGTGARETQYF. V gene TRBV9 combines with J gene TRBJ2-5, with TRBD1 matching 7 bases. Losses at the gene ends were 3 bases for V and 5 bases for J; bases not matched to a gene: 7. CDR1 and CDR2 from the germline V gene are SGDLS and YYNGEE. The CDR3 covers 14 residues.

This sequence joins TRBV5-1 and TRBJ2-3; the D is unclear. The length of the CDR3 is 15 residues. Germline V gives CDR1 SGHRS, CDR2 YFSETQ. The ends were cut back, 0 bases at V and 1 base at J, with 9 bases in the middle. The DNA of the CDR3 is TGCGCCAGCAGCTTGGAAGTTGGGGGCACAGATACGCAGTATTTT. This translates into CASSLEVGGTDTQYF.

A note on this clone: Germline is not matched at one junction end, which may reflect a read error. This sequence joins TRBV4-2 and TRBJ2-7, with unresolved D. Germline V gives CDR1 LGHNA, CDR2 YNFKEQ. This CDR3 spans 10 amino acids. The CDR3 here is CASSHNSVRF. Here the CDR3 DNA reads TGTGCCAGCAGCCATAACTCGGTCCGCTTC.